The sequence of this TCR beta chain was determined in a study of CD4+ T cells in melanoma. This clone appeared a few times. Here immunoSEQ multiplex PCR was the method, and the copy in TCRdb shows in-frame clones only, minus some. The sample contains about 55,000 clones, more than 60% of which appear only once. The germline V gene encodes CDR1 SGHTA and CDR2 FQGTGA. CDR3 length: 13 residues. The trim removed 5 bases at V and 3 bases at J, leaving 4 bases unmatched. This receptor was obtained from a human donor with melanoma. V gene TRBV7-3 combines with J gene TRBJ2-7, with 7 bases lining up with TRBD1. The sample was tumor tissue. In DNA form, the CDR3 reads TGTGCCAGCAGCAGCCCAGGGGGCTACGAGCAGTACTTC. It yields the protein CASSSPGGYEQYF.